These T cell receptor beta chains were read from a single sample in a study of blood T cell repertoires in COVID-19. Data came from immunoSEQ multiplex PCR; TCRdb stores just in-frame clones and leaves some out. The sample consists of 120,000 or so clones, around four fifths of them appearing once. Material: peripheral blood. The receptor set was obtained from a man in his sixties with acute or convalescent COVID-19. Both conserved end residues are part of each CDR3. Fields, in order: D gene, clone size, J gene, V gene, CDR3 length, CDR3 protein, CDR3 DNA. The D gene is left open where the match is weak. Clone sizes are given selectively: once, few, many, or a class where the clone is expanded.

d_call: -; clone_size: few; j_call: TRBJ2-3; v_call: TRBV12-5; cdr3_length: 13; cdr3_aa: CASGFSEVDTQYF; cdr3_nt: TGTGCTAGTGGTTTTAGTGAAGTGGATACGCAGTATTTT
d_call: TRBD1; clone_size: -; j_call: TRBJ2-2; v_call: TRBV5-1; cdr3_length: 16; cdr3_aa: CASSFAGTGPTGELFF; cdr3_nt: TGCGCCAGCAGCTTCGCCGGGACAGGGCCCACCGGGGAGCTGTTTTTT
d_call: TRBD2; clone_size: -; j_call: TRBJ2-7; v_call: TRBV6-5; cdr3_length: 12; cdr3_aa: CASRMRREEQYF; cdr3_nt: TGTGCCAGCAGGATGCGGCGGGAGGAGCAGTACTTC
d_call: -; clone_size: -; j_call: TRBJ1-2; v_call: TRBV2; cdr3_length: 16; cdr3_aa: CASFTGGQYNLYGYTF; cdr3_nt: TGTGCCAGCTTCACGGGAGGACAATACAATCTCTATGGCTACACCTTC
d_call: -; clone_size: -; j_call: TRBJ1-6; v_call: TRBV7-9; cdr3_length: 14; cdr3_aa: CASSVDSRLSPLHF; cdr3_nt: TGTGCCAGCAGCGTGGACAGCCGCCTTTCACCCCTCCACTTT
d_call: TRBD1; clone_size: few; j_call: TRBJ2-7; v_call: TRBV6-1; cdr3_length: 14; cdr3_aa: CASSDGQGAGEQYF; cdr3_nt: TGTGCCAGCAGTGATGGACAGGGGGCAGGAGAGCAGTACTTC
d_call: TRBD1; clone_size: -; j_call: TRBJ1-1; v_call: TRBV5-1; cdr3_length: 15; cdr3_aa: CASSVGQGGFHPAFF; cdr3_nt: TGCGCCAGCAGCGTAGGACAGGGGGGGTTCCACCCGGCTTTCTTT
d_call: -; clone_size: -; j_call: TRBJ1-2; v_call: TRBV3-1/TRBV3-2; cdr3_length: 15; cdr3_aa: CASSKGQGGSYGYTF; cdr3_nt: TGTGCCAGCAGTAAGGGACAAGGGGGTTCCTATGGCTACACCTTC
d_call: TRBD2; clone_size: -; j_call: TRBJ2-1; v_call: TRBV7-2; cdr3_length: 15; cdr3_aa: CASSLGLAGYNEQFF; cdr3_nt: TGTGCCAGCAGCTTAGGACTAGCGGGGTACAATGAGCAGTTCTTC
d_call: -; clone_size: -; j_call: TRBJ1-2; v_call: TRBV28; cdr3_length: 12; cdr3_aa: CASKRLEVGYTF; cdr3_nt: TGTGCCAGCAAGCGATTGGAGGTCGGCTACACCTTC
d_call: TRBD1; clone_size: -; j_call: TRBJ1-1; v_call: TRBV7-8; cdr3_length: 15; cdr3_aa: CASSLFQGAGTEAFF; cdr3_nt: TGTGCCAGCAGCTTATTTCAGGGGGCAGGCACTGAAGCTTTCTTT
d_call: -; clone_size: medium-sized; j_call: TRBJ1-5; v_call: TRBV3-1/TRBV3-2; cdr3_length: 13; cdr3_aa: CASSPTQHQPQHF; cdr3_nt: TGTGCCAGCAGCCCGACACAGCATCAGCCCCAGCATTTT
d_call: TRBD2; clone_size: -; j_call: TRBJ2-7; v_call: TRBV7-9; cdr3_length: 13; cdr3_aa: CASRMAGVDEQYF; cdr3_nt: TGTGCCAGCCGGATGGCGGGAGTGGACGAGCAGTACTTC
d_call: -; clone_size: few; j_call: TRBJ1-1; v_call: TRBV30; cdr3_length: 15; cdr3_aa: CAWNGRGGRDTEAFF; cdr3_nt: TGTGCCTGGAATGGTAGGGGGGGCCGGGACACTGAAGCTTTCTTT
d_call: TRBD1; clone_size: few; j_call: TRBJ1-2; v_call: TRBV29-1; cdr3_length: 16; cdr3_aa: CSVEGPDRATNYGYTF; cdr3_nt: TGCAGCGTTGAGGGGCCGGACAGGGCTACTAACTATGGCTACACCTTC
d_call: TRBD1; clone_size: few; j_call: TRBJ2-2; v_call: TRBV18; cdr3_length: 15; cdr3_aa: CASSLRTGNTGELFF; cdr3_nt: TGTGCCAGCTCACTGAGGACAGGGAACACCGGGGAGCTGTTTTTT
d_call: -; clone_size: -; j_call: TRBJ1-1; v_call: TRBV7-3; cdr3_length: 15; cdr3_aa: CASSLSGHTNTEAFF; cdr3_nt: TGTGCCAGCAGCTTAAGTGGACACACGAACACTGAAGCTTTCTTT
d_call: TRBD2; clone_size: few; j_call: TRBJ2-7; v_call: TRBV7-9; cdr3_length: 17; cdr3_aa: CASSLVTSGYSSYEQYF; cdr3_nt: TGTGCCAGCAGCTTAGTCACTAGCGGGTATAGCTCCTACGAGCAGTACTTC
d_call: -; clone_size: -; j_call: TRBJ2-2; v_call: TRBV11-2; cdr3_length: 15; cdr3_aa: CASSWLTANTGELFF; cdr3_nt: TGTGCCAGCAGCTGGCTGACAGCGAACACCGGGGAGCTGTTTTTT
d_call: -; clone_size: once; j_call: TRBJ2-2; v_call: TRBV7-7; cdr3_length: 13; cdr3_aa: CASSLLIPGELFF; cdr3_nt: TGTGCCAGCAGCTTACTAATTCCCGGGGAGCTGTTTTTT
d_call: TRBD2; clone_size: -; j_call: TRBJ2-3; v_call: TRBV30; cdr3_length: 13; cdr3_aa: CAWKVAGTDTQYF; cdr3_nt: TGTGCCTGGAAGGTAGCGGGAACAGATACGCAGTATTTT
d_call: -; clone_size: -; j_call: TRBJ1-2; v_call: TRBV9; cdr3_length: 14; cdr3_aa: CASSAPGRNYGYTF; cdr3_nt: TGTGCCAGCAGCGCCCCGGGGAGGAACTATGGCTACACCTTC
d_call: -; clone_size: once; j_call: TRBJ1-1; v_call: TRBV5-1; cdr3_length: 15; cdr3_aa: CASSLGHLTNTEAFF; cdr3_nt: TGCGCCAGCAGCTTGGGGCACCTTACGAACACTGAAGCTTTCTTT
d_call: -; clone_size: -; j_call: TRBJ2-1; v_call: TRBV24-1; cdr3_length: 15; cdr3_aa: CATSTRASIYNEQFF; cdr3_nt: TGTGCCACCAGCACCCGAGCCTCAATTTACAATGAGCAGTTCTTC
d_call: TRBD2; clone_size: -; j_call: TRBJ2-1; v_call: TRBV7-7; cdr3_length: 15; cdr3_aa: CASSLGSGGKNEQFF; cdr3_nt: TGTGCCAGCAGCCTAGGTAGCGGGGGTAAGAATGAGCAGTTCTTC
d_call: TRBD1; clone_size: -; j_call: TRBJ2-2; v_call: TRBV30; cdr3_length: 15; cdr3_aa: CAWESGGAGLRELFF; cdr3_nt: TGTGCCTGGGAATCAGGGGGCGCGGGGTTGAGGGAGCTGTTTTTT
d_call: -; clone_size: -; j_call: TRBJ1-5; v_call: TRBV6-6; cdr3_length: 15; cdr3_aa: CASSPTGSTTEPQHF; cdr3_nt: TGTGCCAGCAGCCCCACCGGGTCAACAACCGAGCCCCAGCATTTT
d_call: -; clone_size: once; j_call: TRBJ1-2; v_call: TRBV5-1; cdr3_length: 13; cdr3_aa: CASSLEGGYGYTF; cdr3_nt: TGCGCCAGCAGCTTGGAGGGAGGCTATGGCTACACCTTC
d_call: TRBD2; clone_size: -; j_call: TRBJ2-2; v_call: TRBV11-2; cdr3_length: 15; cdr3_aa: CASSSLAVNTGELFF; cdr3_nt: TGTGCCAGCAGCTCTCTAGCGGTCAACACCGGGGAGCTGTTTTTT